The next 10 T cell receptor beta chains were all read from a single sample in a study of blood T cell repertoires in COVID-19. The data were produced by immunoSEQ multiplex PCR, yet TCRdb's version contains in-frame clones alone and is incomplete. The table includes a few hundred thousand clones, 82% detected once. Sequencing was done on a sample of PBMCs or T cells enriched from blood (not recorded which). These TCRs come from an older woman who had recovered from COVID-19.

This chain joins TRBV9 and TRBJ2-7; TRBD2 matches at 11 bases. The CDR3 extends over 16 amino acids. Unmatched junction bases numbered 5, after V lost 1 base and J lost 2 bases. The V gene's germline CDR1 is SGDLS and CDR2 YYNGEE. The CDR3 reads CASSVRPSGRTYEQYF. CDR3 bases: TGTGCCAGCAGCGTACGCCCTAGCGGGAGGACCTACGAGCAGTACTTC.

The chain employs TRBV12-3 or TRBV12-4 and TRBJ2-7, with D uncertain. The CDR3 runs 12 residues. Trimming took off 6 bases at V and 5 bases at J, with 11 bases between the two ends. This CDR3 reads CASRTGGDEQYF. The CDR3 coding sequence is TGTGCCAGCAGGACGGGTGGCGACGAGCAGTACTTC.

This clone was seen only once. This chain uses TRBV7-7 with TRBJ2-1; 10 bases line up with TRBD2. This CDR3 has 15 amino acids. In germline, CDR1 is SSHAT, CDR2 FNYEAQ (reference sequence). The V segment lost 4 bases and the J segment 6 bases; nucleotides outside the gene matches: 6. CDR3 region: CASSSQRGGSNEQFF. Written as DNA, the CDR3 is TGTGCCAGCAGCTCCCAGCGGGGGGGTAGCAATGAGCAGTTCTTC.

The V and J genes are TRBV5-6 and TRBJ2-7; possibly TRBD1 for D (6 bases). CDR3 length: 15 amino acids. Trimming removed 0 bases from V and 1 base from J, with 11 bases in between. The germline gives CDR1 SGHDT, CDR2 YYEEEE. The CDR3 sequence is CASSLVGDRSYEQYF. The CDR3 bases are TGTGCCAGCAGCTTGGTTGGTGACAGGTCCTACGAGCAGTACTTC.

This clone occurred a few times. J is TRBJ2-7 and V is TRBV5-1; 9 positions agree with TRBD1. Trimming at V came to 4 bases and at J to 2 bases, leaving 13 bases not matched to a gene. This CDR3 has 17 amino acids. Germline CDR1 and CDR2: SGHRS and YFSETQ. CDR3: CASSRTTQTGGPYEQYF. The CDR3 DNA sequence: TGCGCCAGCAGCCGAACTACGCAGACAGGGGGACCCTACGAGCAGTACTTC.

The V gene is TRBV18, the J gene TRBJ2-2, with D possibly TRBD1 on 5 matching bases. The CDR3 totals 17 residues. The V end lost 1 base, the J end lost 0 bases, and 12 bases lay between the germline ends. CDR1 KGHSH and CDR2 LQKENI come from the germline V gene. Here the CDR3 reads CASSPLTRVTNTGELFF. CDR3 nucleotides: TGTGCCAGCTCACCACTTACCAGGGTAACGAACACCGGGGAGCTGTTTTTT. Drawing the rest from reference TRBV18 and TRBJ2-2, the complete variable domain is NAGVMQNPRHLVRRRGQEARLRCSPMKGHSHVYWYRQLPEEGLKFMVYLQKENIIDESGMPKERFSAEFPKEGPSILRIQQVVRGDSAAYFCASSPLTRVTNTGELFFGEGSRLTVL.

This sequence joins TRBV7-3 and TRBJ2-3; TRBD1 matches at 8 bases. J gave up 7 bases and V 4 bases, and 7 bases lay outside the gene matches. The CDR3 contains 14 residues. Per germline, CDR1 SGHTA and CDR2 FQGTGA. CDR3 in amino acids: CASSSNRGTNTQYF. The CDR3 DNA sequence: TGTGCCAGCAGCTCAAACAGGGGGACAAATACGCAGTATTTT.

This sequence joins TRBV19 and TRBJ2-7, with TRBD2 matching 10 bases. J gave up 5 bases and V 7 bases, and 11 bases lay outside the gene matches. Germline-derived CDR1 and CDR2 are LNHDA and SQIVND (reference sequence). The CDR3 covers 15 residues. In DNA form, the CDR3 reads TGTGCCAGTATCCCATCGCTAGCGGGAGCCCACGAGCAGTACTTC. Translating it yields CASIPSLAGAHEQYF. Together with reference TRBV19 and TRBJ2-7, the CDR3 gives the full variable domain: DGGITQSPKYLFRKEGQNVTLSCEQNLNHDAMYWYRQDPGQGLRLIYYSQIVNDFQKGDIAEGYSVSREKKESFPLTVTSAQKNPTAFYLCASIPSLAGAHEQYFGPGTRLTVT.

The chain joins TRBV20-1 to TRBJ1-1, with D unclear. The CDR3 consists of 16 residues. V was cut by 6 bases and J by 1 base, with 21 bases left in between. The germline V gene encodes CDR1 DFQATT and CDR2 SNEGSKA (reference sequence). CDR3 coding DNA: TGCAGTGCCAGTCCCAGGCTTGCTTACTCGAACACTGAAGCTTTCTTT. Translation gives CSASPRLAYSNTEAFF.

The chain combines TRBV10-3 with TRBJ1-1; weak D call: TRBD1 (6 bases). V was pared by 4 bases and J by 8 bases, with 11 bases between. This CDR3 is built from 12 residues. The germline V gene encodes CDR1 ENHRY and CDR2 SYGVKD. CDR3 protein: CAISVQGEEAFF. In nucleotides, the CDR3 is TGTGCCATCAGTGTACAGGGTGAAGAAGCTTTCTTT.